This paragraph covers one TCR beta chain sequence. No antigen is known for it. The sample belongs to a study of cytomegalovirus exposure and HLA in healthy donors. General observations from the study: Across donors, most TCRs were seen rarely, yet some public ones were widespread.

The assay was immunoSEQ multiplex PCR, and TCRdb's table has in-frame clones only and misses some. This repertoire shows about 160,000 clones, around 92% found once; its top ten account for 10%. Deletions cut 2 bases from V and 7 bases from J, with 6 bases between. The germline CDR1 and CDR2 sequences are SGHTA and FQGTGA. The CDR3 extends over 12 amino acids. The sequenced sample consisted of PBMCs. The origin of this receptor is a woman aged 18 to 35 in good health and CMV-seropositive. The chain couples TRBV7-3 to TRBJ2-1, with D hard to call. Here the CDR3 DNA reads TGTGCCAGCAGCTTATTTGCGAATGAGCAGTTCTTC. Translating gives CASSLFANEQFF. The full variable domain, rest sourced from reference TRBV7-3 and TRBJ2-1, is GAGVSQTPSNKVTEKGKYVELRCDPISGHTALYWYRQSLGQGPEFLIYFQGTGAADDSGLPNDRFFAVRPEGSVSTLKIQRTERGDSAVYLCASSLFANEQFFGPGTRLTVL.